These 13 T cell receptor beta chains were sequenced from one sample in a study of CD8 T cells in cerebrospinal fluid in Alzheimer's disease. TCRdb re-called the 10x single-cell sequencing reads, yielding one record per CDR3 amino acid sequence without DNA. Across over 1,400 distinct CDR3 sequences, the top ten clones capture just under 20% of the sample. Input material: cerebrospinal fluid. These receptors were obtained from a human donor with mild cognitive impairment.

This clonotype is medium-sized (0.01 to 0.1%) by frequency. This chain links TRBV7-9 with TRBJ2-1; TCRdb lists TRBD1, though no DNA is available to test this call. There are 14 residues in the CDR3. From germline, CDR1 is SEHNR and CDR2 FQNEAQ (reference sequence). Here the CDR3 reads CASSLALQGPDQFF.

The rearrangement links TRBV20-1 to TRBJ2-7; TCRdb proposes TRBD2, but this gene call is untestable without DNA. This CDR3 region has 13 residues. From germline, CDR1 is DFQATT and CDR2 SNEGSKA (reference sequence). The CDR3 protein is CSALDWSYYEQYF.

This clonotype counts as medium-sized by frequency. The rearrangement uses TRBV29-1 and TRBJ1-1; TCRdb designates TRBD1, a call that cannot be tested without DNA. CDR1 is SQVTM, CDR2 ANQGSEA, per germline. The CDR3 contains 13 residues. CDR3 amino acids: CSVDSGANTEAFF.

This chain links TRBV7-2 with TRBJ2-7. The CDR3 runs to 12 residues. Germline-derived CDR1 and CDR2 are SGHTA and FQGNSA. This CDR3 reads CASSLGPPEQYF. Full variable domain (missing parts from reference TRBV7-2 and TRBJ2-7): GAGVSQSPSNKVTEKGKDVELRCDPISGHTALYWYRQSLGQGLEFLIYFQGNSAPDKSGLPSDRFSAERTGGSVSTLTIQRTQQEDSAVYLCASSLGPPEQYFGPGTRLTVT.

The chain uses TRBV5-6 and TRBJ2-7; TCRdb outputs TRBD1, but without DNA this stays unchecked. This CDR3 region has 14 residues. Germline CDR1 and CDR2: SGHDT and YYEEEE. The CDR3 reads CASTPGGGDYEQYF. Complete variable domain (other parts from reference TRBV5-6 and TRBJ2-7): DAGVTQSPTHLIKTRGQQVTLRCSPKSGHDTVSWYQQALGQGPQFIFQYYEEEERQRGNFPDRFSGHQFPNYSSELNVNALLLGDSALYLCASTPGGGDYEQYFGPGTRLTVT.

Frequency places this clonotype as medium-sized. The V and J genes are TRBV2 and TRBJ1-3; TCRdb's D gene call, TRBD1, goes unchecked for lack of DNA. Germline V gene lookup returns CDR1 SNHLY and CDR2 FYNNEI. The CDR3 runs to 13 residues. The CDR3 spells CASTPDRGNTIYF.

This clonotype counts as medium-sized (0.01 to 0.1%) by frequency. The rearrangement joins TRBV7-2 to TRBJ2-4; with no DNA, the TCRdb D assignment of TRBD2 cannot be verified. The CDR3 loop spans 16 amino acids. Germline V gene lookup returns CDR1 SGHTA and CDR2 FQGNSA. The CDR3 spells CASSPLAGGSGNIQYF.

This CDR3 is CSARDSGRYEQYF. The chain joins TRBV20-1 to TRBJ2-7; TCRdb's D call of TRBD2 is untestable without DNA. The CDR3 totals 13 residues. CDR1 is DFQATT, CDR2 SNEGSKA, per germline (reference sequence).

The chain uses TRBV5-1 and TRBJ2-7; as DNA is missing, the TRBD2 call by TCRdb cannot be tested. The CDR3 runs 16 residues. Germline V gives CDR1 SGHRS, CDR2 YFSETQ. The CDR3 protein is CASREAGGRFSYEQYF.

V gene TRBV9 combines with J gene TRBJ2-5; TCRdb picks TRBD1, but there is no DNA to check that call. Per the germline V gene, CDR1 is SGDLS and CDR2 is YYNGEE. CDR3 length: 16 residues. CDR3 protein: CASSVGWASLQETQYF.

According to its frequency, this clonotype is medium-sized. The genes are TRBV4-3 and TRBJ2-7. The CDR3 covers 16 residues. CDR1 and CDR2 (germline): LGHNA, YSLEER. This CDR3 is CASRHSLRSSAYEQYF.

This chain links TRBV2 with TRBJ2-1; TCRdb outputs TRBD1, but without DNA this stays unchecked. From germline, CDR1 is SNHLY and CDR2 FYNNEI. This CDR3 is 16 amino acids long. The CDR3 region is CASSELSGGLYNEQFF.

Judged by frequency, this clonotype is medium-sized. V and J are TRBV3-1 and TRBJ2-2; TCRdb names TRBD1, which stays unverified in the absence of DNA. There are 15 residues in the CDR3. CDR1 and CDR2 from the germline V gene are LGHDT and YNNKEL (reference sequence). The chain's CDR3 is CASSAWGPKTGELFF.